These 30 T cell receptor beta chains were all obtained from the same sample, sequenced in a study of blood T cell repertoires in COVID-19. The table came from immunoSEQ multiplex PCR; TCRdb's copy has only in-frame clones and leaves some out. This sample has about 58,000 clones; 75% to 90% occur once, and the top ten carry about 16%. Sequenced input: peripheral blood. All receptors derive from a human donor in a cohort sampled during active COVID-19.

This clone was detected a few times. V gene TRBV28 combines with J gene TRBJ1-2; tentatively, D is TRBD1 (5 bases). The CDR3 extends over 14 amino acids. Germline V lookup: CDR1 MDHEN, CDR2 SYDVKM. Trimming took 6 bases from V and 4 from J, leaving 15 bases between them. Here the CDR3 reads CASRKTGALYGYTF. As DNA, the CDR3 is TGTGCCAGCAGGAAAACAGGTGCTCTCTATGGCTACACCTTC.

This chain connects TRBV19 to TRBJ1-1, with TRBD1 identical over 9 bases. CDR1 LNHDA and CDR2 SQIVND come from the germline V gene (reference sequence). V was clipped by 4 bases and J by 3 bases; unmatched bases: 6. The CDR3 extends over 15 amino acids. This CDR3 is CASSSTGGGDTEAFF. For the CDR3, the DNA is TGTGCCAGTAGTAGTACAGGGGGCGGAGACACTGAAGCTTTCTTT.

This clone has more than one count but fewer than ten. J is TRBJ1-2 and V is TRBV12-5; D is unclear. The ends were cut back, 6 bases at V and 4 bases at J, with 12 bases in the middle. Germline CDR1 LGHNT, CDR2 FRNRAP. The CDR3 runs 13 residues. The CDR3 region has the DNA TGTGCTAGTGGCTTAGGACTCGGCTATGGCTACACCTTC. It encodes CASGLGLGYGYTF.

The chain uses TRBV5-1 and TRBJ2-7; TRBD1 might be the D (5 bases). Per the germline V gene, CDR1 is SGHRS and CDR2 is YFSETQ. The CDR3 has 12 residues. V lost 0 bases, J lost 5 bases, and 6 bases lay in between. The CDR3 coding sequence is TGCGCCAGCAGCTTGGCCAGGGACGAGCAGTACTTC. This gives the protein CASSLARDEQYF.

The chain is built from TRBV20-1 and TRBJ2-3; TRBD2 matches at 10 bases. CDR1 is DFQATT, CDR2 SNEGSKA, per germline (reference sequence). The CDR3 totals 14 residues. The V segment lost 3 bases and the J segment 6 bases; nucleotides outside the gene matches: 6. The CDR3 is CSASLAGVLDTQYF. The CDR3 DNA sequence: TGCAGTGCTAGTCTAGCGGGAGTTTTGGATACGCAGTATTTT.

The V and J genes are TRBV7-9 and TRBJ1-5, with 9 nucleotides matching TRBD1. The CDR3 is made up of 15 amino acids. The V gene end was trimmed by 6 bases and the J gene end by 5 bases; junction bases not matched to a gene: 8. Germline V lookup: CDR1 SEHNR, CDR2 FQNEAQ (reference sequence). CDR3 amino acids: CASSSDRGGYQPQHF. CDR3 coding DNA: TGTGCCAGCAGTTCGGACAGGGGCGGCTATCAGCCCCAGCATTTT.

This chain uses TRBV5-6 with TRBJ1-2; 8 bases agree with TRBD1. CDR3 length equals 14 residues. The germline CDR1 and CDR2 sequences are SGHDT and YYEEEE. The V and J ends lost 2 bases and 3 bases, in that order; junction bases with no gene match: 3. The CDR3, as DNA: TGTGCCAGCAGCTTCTCGGACAGGGACTATGGCTACACCTTC. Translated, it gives CASSFSDRDYGYTF.

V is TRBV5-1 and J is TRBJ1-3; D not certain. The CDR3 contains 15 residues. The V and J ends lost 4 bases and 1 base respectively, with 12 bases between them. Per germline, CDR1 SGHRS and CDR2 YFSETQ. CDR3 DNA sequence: TGCGCCAGCAGCCCCCGGACTGCTTCTGGAAACACCATATATTTT. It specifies CASSPRTASGNTIYF.

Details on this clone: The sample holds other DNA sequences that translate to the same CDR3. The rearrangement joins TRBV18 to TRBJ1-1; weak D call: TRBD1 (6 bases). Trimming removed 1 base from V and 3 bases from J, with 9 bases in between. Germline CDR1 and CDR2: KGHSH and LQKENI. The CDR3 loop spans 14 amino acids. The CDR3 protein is CASSPRSGDTEAFF. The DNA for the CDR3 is TGTGCCAGCTCACCACGGTCAGGGGACACTGAAGCTTTCTTT.

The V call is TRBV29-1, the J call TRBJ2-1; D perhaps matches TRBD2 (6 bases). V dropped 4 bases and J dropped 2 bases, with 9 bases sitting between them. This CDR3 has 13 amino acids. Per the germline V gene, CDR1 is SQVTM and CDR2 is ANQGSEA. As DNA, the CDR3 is TGCAGCGTTGCCGGGACTGCCTACAATGAGCAGTTCTTC. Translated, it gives CSVAGTAYNEQFF.

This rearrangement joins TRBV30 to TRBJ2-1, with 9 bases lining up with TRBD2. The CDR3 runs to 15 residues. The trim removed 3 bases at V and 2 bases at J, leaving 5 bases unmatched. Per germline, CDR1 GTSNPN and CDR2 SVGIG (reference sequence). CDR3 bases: TGTGCCTGGAGGCGGGGACTAGCCCCCTACAATGAGCAGTTCTTC. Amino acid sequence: CAWRRGLAPYNEQFF.

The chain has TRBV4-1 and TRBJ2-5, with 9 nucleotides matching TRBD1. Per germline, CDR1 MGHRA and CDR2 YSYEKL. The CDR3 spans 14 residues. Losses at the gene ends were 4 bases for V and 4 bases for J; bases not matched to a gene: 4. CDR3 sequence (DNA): TGCGCCAGCAGCCGGCCGGGACAGGGAGAGACCCAGTACTTC. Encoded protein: CASSRPGQGETQYF.

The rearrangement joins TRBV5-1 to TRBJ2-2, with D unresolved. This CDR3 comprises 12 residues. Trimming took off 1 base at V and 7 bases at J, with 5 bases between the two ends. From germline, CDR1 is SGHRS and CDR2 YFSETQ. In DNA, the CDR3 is TGCGCCAGCAGCTTGTTGAGCGGGGAGCTGTTTTTT. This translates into CASSLLSGELFF.

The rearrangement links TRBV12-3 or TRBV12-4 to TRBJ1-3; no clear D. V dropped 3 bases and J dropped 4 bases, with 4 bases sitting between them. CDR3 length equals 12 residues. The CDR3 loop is CASSLQGNTIYF. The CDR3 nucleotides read TGTGCCAGCAGTTTGCAGGGAAACACCATATATTTT.

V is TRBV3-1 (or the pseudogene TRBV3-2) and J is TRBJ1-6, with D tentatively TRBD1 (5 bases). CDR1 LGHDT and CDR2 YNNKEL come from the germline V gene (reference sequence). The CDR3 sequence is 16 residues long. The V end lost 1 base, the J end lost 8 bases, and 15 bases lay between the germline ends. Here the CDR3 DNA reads TGTGCCAGCAGCCAAGGGGGGGGTTCGTGGGATTCACCCCTCCACTTT. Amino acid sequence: CASSQGGGSWDSPLHF.

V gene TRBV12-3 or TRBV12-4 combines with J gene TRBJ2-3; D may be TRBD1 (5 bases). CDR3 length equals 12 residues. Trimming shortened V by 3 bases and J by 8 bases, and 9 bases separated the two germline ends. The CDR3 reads CASSLIQGTQYF. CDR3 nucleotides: TGTGCCAGCAGTTTGATCCAGGGTACGCAGTATTTT.

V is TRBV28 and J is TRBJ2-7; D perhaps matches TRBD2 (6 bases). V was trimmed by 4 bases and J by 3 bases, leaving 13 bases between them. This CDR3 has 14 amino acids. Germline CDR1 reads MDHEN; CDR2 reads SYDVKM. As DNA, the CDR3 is TGTGCCAGCAGTTCCTCGGGGGTGAGCTACGAGCAGTACTTC. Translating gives CASSSSGVSYEQYF.

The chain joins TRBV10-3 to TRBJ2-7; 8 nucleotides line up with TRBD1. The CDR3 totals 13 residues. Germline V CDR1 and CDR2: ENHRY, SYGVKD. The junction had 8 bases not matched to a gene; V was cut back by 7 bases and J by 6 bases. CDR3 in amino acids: CAINPGTGSEQYF. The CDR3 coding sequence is TGTGCCATCAATCCCGGGACAGGCAGCGAGCAGTACTTC.

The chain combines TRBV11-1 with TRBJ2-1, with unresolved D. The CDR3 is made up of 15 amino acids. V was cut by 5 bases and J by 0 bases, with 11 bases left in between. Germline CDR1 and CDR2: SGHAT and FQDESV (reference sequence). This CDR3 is CASSPTSSSYNEQFF. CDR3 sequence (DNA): TGTGCCAGCAGCCCGACATCGAGCTCCTACAATGAGCAGTTCTTC.

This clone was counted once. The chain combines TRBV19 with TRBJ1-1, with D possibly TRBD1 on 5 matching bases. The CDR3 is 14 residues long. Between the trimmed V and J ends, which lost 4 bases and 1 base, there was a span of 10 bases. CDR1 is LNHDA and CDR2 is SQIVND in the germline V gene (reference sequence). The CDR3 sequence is CASSNLGGNTEAFF. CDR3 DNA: TGTGCCAGTAGTAACCTGGGGGGGAACACTGAAGCTTTCTTT.

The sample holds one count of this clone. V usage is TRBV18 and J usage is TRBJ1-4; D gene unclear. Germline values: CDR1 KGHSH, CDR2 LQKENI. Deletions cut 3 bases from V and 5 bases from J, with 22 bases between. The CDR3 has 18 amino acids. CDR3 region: CASSPISMMTEKNEKLFF. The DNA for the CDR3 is TGTGCCAGCTCACCTATATCGATGATGACGGAGAAGAATGAAAAACTGTTTTTT.

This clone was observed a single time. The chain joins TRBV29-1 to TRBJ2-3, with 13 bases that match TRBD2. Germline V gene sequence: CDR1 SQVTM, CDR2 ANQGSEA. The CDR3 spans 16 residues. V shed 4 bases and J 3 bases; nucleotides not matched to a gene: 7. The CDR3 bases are TGCAGCGTTGCACCAACTAGCGGGGGGGTGACAGATACGCAGTATTTT. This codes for CSVAPTSGGVTDTQYF.

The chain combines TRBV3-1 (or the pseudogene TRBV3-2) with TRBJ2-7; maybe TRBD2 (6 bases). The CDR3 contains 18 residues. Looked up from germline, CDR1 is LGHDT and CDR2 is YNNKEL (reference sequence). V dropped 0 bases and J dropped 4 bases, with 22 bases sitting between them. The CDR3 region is CASSQDRERREILYEQYF. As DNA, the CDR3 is TGTGCCAGCAGCCAAGATAGGGAAAGGAGGGAGATCCTTTACGAGCAGTACTTC.

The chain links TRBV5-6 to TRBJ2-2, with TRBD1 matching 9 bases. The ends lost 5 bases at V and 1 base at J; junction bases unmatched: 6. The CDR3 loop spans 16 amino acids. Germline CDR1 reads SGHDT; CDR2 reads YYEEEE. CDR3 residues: CASRDTGGVNTGELFF. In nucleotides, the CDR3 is TGTGCCAGCAGGGACACAGGGGGCGTGAACACCGGGGAGCTGTTTTTT.

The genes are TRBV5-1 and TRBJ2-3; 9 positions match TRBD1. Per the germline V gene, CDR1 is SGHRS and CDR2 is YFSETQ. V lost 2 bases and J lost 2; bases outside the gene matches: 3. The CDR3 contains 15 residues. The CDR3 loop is CASSLGQGPTDTQYF. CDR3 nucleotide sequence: TGCGCCAGCAGCTTAGGACAGGGGCCCACAGATACGCAGTATTTT. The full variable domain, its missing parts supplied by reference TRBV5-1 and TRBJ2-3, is KAGVTQTPRYLIKTRGQQVTLSCSPISGHRSVSWYQQTPGQGLQFLFEYFSETQRNKGNFPGRFSGRQFSNSRSEMNVSTLELGDSALYLCASSLGQGPTDTQYFGPGTRLTVL.

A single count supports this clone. The CDR3 protein is CASRTTGDNEQFF. CDR3 bases: TGTGCCAGTAGGACTACAGGGGACAATGAGCAGTTCTTC. The chain links TRBV19 to TRBJ2-1, with 7 bases fitting TRBD1. The trim removed 6 bases at V and 5 bases at J, leaving 4 bases unmatched. This CDR3 comprises 13 residues. The germline V gene has CDR1 LNHDA and CDR2 SQIVND (reference sequence).

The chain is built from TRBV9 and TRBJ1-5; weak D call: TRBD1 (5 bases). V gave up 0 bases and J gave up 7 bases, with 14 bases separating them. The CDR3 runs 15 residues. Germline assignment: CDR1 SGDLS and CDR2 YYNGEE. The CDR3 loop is CASSVEGLFGQPQHF. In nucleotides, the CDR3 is TGTGCCAGCAGCGTAGAGGGGTTATTTGGACAGCCCCAGCATTTT.

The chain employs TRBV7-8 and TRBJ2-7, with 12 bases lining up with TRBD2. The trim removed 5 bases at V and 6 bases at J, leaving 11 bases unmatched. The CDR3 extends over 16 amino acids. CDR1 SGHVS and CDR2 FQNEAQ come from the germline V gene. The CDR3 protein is CASSASGTSGSGEQYF. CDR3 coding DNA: TGTGCCAGCAGCGCCTCCGGGACTAGCGGGTCAGGCGAGCAGTACTTC.

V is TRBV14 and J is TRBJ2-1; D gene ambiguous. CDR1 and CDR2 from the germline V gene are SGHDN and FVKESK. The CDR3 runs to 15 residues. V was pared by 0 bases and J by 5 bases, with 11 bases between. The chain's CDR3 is CASSQEYLSNNEQFF. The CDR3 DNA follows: TGTGCCAGCAGCCAAGAGTACCTATCTAACAATGAGCAGTTCTTC.

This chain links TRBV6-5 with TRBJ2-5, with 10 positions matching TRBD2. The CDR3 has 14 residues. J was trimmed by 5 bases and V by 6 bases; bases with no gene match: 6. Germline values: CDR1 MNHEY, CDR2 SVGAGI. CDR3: CASSSGTSVETQYF. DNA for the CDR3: TGTGCCAGCAGCTCCGGGACTAGCGTGGAGACCCAGTACTTC.